The source of this T cell receptor beta chain is a study of breast tumors, draining lymph nodes, adjacent tissues. Breast cancer patients provided tissue from their axillary draining lymph nodes. The CDR3 runs to 15 residues. Losses at the gene ends were 0 bases for V and 5 bases for J; bases not matched to a gene: 6. From germline, CDR1 is SGHAT and CDR2 FQNNGV. Study-wide points: Tumor and nontumor repertoires were significantly more similar in luminal-like than in basal-like breast cancer. Tumors had less TCR diversity than lymph nodes, more than nontumor tissue. Data fit most tumor T cells coming from lymph node, expanding in tumor.

This clonotype was seen many times. Its antigen is not identified. TCRdb re-analysed the multiplex PCR reads in MiXCR, keeping a single row per CDR3 protein. The sample yields 290,000 or so distinct CDR3 sequences, around 30% seen once. The genes are TRBV11-2 and TRBJ2-5, with 7 bases matching TRBD2. This sequence was found in a female donor with breast cancer. Some clones in this sample may be carry-over from other donors' samples. Sequencing was performed on axillary lymph node tissue. CDR3 residues: CASSLDRGVGETQYF. CDR3 nucleotide sequence: TGTGCCAGCAGCTTAGATCGGGGGGTCGGGGAGACCCAGTACTTC.